This entry features one T cell receptor (beta chain) sequence. The data originate from a study of shared T cell receptors in the human thymus. Only in-frame clones appear in the TCRdb table, and some are missing; sequencing was by immunoSEQ multiplex PCR. This table holds roughly 700,000 clones, more than 75% found once. With 6 bases clipped from V and 0 bases from J, the junction kept 8 bases outside the gene matches. Germline V gene lookup returns CDR1 SNHLY and CDR2 FYNNEI. The CDR3 covers 15 residues. This sample also belongs to another study, concerning human thymus T cells. This second study says: Corrective heart surgery yielded the resections from which the thymus tissue came.

This TCR was recovered from a boy younger than two with a congenital heart defect. This chain uses TRBV2 with TRBJ2-7; 7 bases are a match to TRBD1. Sequencing was carried out using thymocytes. The CDR3 region has the DNA TGTGCCAGCAGCCGACCGGGACAGAGCTCCTACGAGCAGTACTTC. This translates into CASSRPGQSSYEQYF.